Listed below are T cell receptor beta chains from one sample, sequenced in a study of response to subunit inactivated influenza vaccine. A single record per CDR3 protein comes from TCRdb applying MiXCR to the RT-PCR reads. The sample gives about 540,000 distinct CDR3 sequences, approximately 20% of which show up once; 2.5% to 3.5% is in the top ten. The same data also went into a second study, on T cells expressing NK-cell markers.

Sample: CD4+ T cells sorted from PBMCs, taken about 11 days after vaccination. These receptors were collected from a man in his fifties who received an inactivated influenza vaccine. The CDR3 runs from the conserved cysteine through the conserved F or W. The D gene is left open where the match is weak. Clone size, where shown, is once, few, many, or a class for clones that have expanded.

J,V,D,size,CDR3,DNA
TRBJ2-3,TRBV20-1,NA,NA,CSASGFRGPYADTQYF,TGCAGTGCTAGTGGGTTTCGCGGTCCGTACGCAGATACGCAGTATTTT
TRBJ2-4,TRBV3-1,TRBD2,NA,CASSGLAGGVKNIQYF,TGTGCCAGCAGCGGACTAGCGGGGGGGGTCAAAAACATTCAGTACTTC
TRBJ1-5,TRBV12-3/TRBV12-4,NA,few,CASTLFGDSNQPQHF,TGTGCCAGCACTTTGTTCGGGGATAGCAATCAGCCCCAGCATTTT
TRBJ2-7,TRBV20-1,TRBD2,few,CSARDLEGGRAGEQYF,TGCAGTGCTAGAGATCTAGAAGGCGGGAGGGCCGGCGAGCAGTACTTC
TRBJ1-1,TRBV20-1,NA,NA,CSARTGGVGTEAFF,TGCAGTGCTAGGACAGGTGGGGTGGGTACTGAAGCTTTCTTT
TRBJ2-2,TRBV7-9,NA,NA,CATTGRTENTGELFF,TGTGCCACCACGGGCAGGACGGAGAACACCGGGGAGCTGTTTTTT
TRBJ2-1,TRBV7-3,TRBD2,NA,CASSLPGTSGNEQFF,TGTGCCAGCAGCCTGCCCGGGACTAGCGGGAATGAGCAGTTCTTC
TRBJ2-7,TRBV10-3,TRBD2,few,CASGEGPTYEQYF,TGTGCCAGCGGGGAGGGGCCGACCTACGAGCAGTACTTC
TRBJ2-2,TRBV11-2,NA,NA,CASSPPARGGAGELFF,TGTGCCAGCAGCCCGCCGGCTCGGGGTGGGGCCGGGGAGCTGTTTTTT
TRBJ2-3,TRBV18,TRBD2,NA,CASSTSGLPQYF,TGTGCCAGCTCAACTAGCGGTCTTCCGCAGTATTTT
TRBJ2-1,TRBV20-1,NA,NA,CSARALQGREQFF,TGCAGTGCTAGAGCGTTACAGGGTCGAGAGCAGTTCTTC
TRBJ1-2,TRBV29-1,NA,few,CSVLDRNGYTF,TGCAGCGTCCTAGACAGGAACGGCTACACCTTC
TRBJ1-5,TRBV3-1,NA,NA,CASSQAGGPNQPQHF,TGTGCCAGCAGCCAGGCGGGGGGCCCGAATCAGCCCCAGCATTTT
TRBJ2-7,TRBV6-2/TRBV6-3,NA,few,CASTRGPWEQYF,TGTGCCAGTACAAGGGGCCCTTGGGAGCAGTACTTC
TRBJ2-2,TRBV11-3,TRBD2,NA,CASSLYGTSGTGELFF,TGTGCCAGCAGCTTATATGGGACTAGTGGCACCGGGGAGCTGTTTTTT
TRBJ2-7,TRBV12-3/TRBV12-4,TRBD2,NA,CASSAGGGGRAYEQYF,TGTGCCAGCAGTGCAGGGGGAGGCGGGAGGGCCTACGAGCAGTACTTC
TRBJ1-2,TRBV10-3,TRBD1,NA,CAISNTGGAGGYTF,TGTGCCATCAGCAACACAGGGGGCGCCGGGGGCTACACCTTC
TRBJ1-4,TRBV10-3,TRBD1,few,CAISDGTGHEKLFF,TGTGCCATCAGTGATGGGACAGGGCACGAAAAACTGTTTTTT
TRBJ2-5,TRBV25-1,TRBD2,NA,CASSEFGTSGTRETQYF,TGTGCCAGCAGTGAATTTGGGACTAGCGGGACCAGAGAGACCCAGTACTTC
TRBJ1-1,TRBV7-3,NA,NA,CASSLSHKNTEAFF,TGTGCCAGCAGCTTAAGTCACAAGAACACTGAAGCTTTCTTT
TRBJ2-7,TRBV21-1,NA,NA,CASSNFSNRGTYEQYF,TGTGCCAGCAGCAATTTTTCGAACAGGGGGACCTACGAGCAGTACTTC
TRBJ2-7,TRBV11-2,NA,NA,CASSGGRYRDYEQYF,TGTGCCAGCAGCGGTGGGAGGTACAGGGACTACGAGCAGTACTTC
TRBJ2-3,TRBV7-9,NA,NA,CASRRPHRTDTQYF,TGTGCCAGCAGACGGCCCCACCGGACAGATACGCAGTATTTT
TRBJ1-5,TRBV20-1,TRBD1,NA,CSVTDRGNQPQHF,TGCAGTGTAACGGACAGGGGGAATCAGCCCCAGCATTTT
TRBJ2-3,TRBV2,NA,few,CASSVRSNTQYF,TGTGCCAGCAGTGTCCGAAGCAATACGCAGTATTTT
TRBJ2-7,TRBV15,NA,few,CATSRTGARVQEQYF,TGTGCCACCAGCAGAACCGGGGCGAGGGTACAAGAGCAGTACTTC
TRBJ2-7,TRBV4-3,NA,NA,CASSQDHRVQYEQYF,TGCGCCAGCAGCCAAGATCACAGGGTTCAGTACGAGCAGTACTTC
TRBJ2-3,TRBV3-1,NA,NA,CASSQEALAYTDTQYF,TGTGCCAGCAGCCAAGAGGCTCTAGCATACACAGATACGCAGTATTTT
TRBJ2-2,TRBV24-1,NA,NA,CATSAPVGTGELFF,TGTGCCACCAGTGCTCCAGTGGGCACCGGGGAGCTGTTTTTT
TRBJ2-5,TRBV6-2/TRBV6-3,NA,NA,CASKLTGRETQYF,TGTGCCAGCAAGCTGACAGGGAGGGAGACCCAGTACTTC
TRBJ2-5,TRBV20-1,TRBD1,NA,CSASWAGGTQYF,TGCAGTGCTAGTTGGGCAGGGGGAACCCAGTACTTC
TRBJ2-3,TRBV5-1,NA,few,CASSLARPADTQYF,TGCGCCAGCAGCTTGGCCCGGCCTGCAGATACGCAGTATTTT
TRBJ1-4,TRBV5-1,NA,many,CASSLAATNEKLFF,TGTGCCAGCAGTTTAGCCGCAACTAATGAAAAACTGTTTTTT
TRBJ1-6,TRBV6-2/TRBV6-3,NA,NA,CASSYSQGSWKNSPLHF,TGTGCCAGCAGTTACTCGCAGGGGAGCTGGAAAAATTCACCCCTCCACTTT
TRBJ1-2,TRBV7-9,NA,few,CASSFTDGYTF,TGTGCCAGCAGCTTCACAGATGGCTACACCTTC
TRBJ1-2,TRBV29-1,NA,few,CSVGGYTF,TGCAGCGTTGGCGGCTACACCTTC
TRBJ2-5,TRBV12-3/TRBV12-4,TRBD2,NA,CASRAGSGDLKTQYF,TGTGCCAGCAGGGCGGGGAGCGGGGATTTGAAGACCCAGTACTTC
TRBJ2-1,TRBV7-8,NA,NA,CASSLELQPYNEQFF,TGTGCCAGCAGCTTAGAACTGCAACCCTACAATGAGCAGTTCTTC
TRBJ2-2,TRBV7-9,NA,NA,CASSRGSGGTGELFF,TGTGCCAGCAGCCGCGGAAGTGGGGGCACCGGGGAGCTGTTTTTT
TRBJ2-7,TRBV20-1,TRBD1,NA,CSAPRRGTGAYEQYF,TGCAGTGCTCCCCGCCGGGGGACAGGGGCCTACGAGCAGTACTTC